Listed below are T cell receptor beta chains from one sample, sequenced in a study of early T cells in non-severe SARS-CoV-2 infection. TCRdb re-derived calls from the 5' RACE reads in MiXCR, one entry per CDR3 protein. Among about 50,000 distinct CDR3 sequences listed, around a tenth were seen once. Sequenced input: whole blood. Every receptor here comes from an adult who was a healthcare worker with PCR-confirmed SARS-CoV-2 infection or an uninfected control (not recorded which). The CDR3 runs from the conserved cysteine through the conserved F or W. The order of the fields is CDR3 protein, CDR3 DNA, D gene, J gene, V gene, clone size, CDR3 length. A D gene is named only where the DNA matches it firmly. Clone size is stated in some rows and not others, as once, few, many or a class when expanded.

CDR3: CSGQDRAYEQYF
DNA: TGCAGCGGACAGGACAGGGCCTACGAGCAGTACTTC
D: TRBD1
J: TRBJ2-7
V: TRBV29-1
size: many
length: 12

CDR3: CASKRVDEQYF
DNA: TGTGCCAGCAAACGCGTGGACGAGCAGTACTTC
D: .
J: TRBJ2-7
V: TRBV6-5
size: few
length: 11

CDR3: CASSPAWPDTGELFF
DNA: TGTGCCAGCAGCCCTGCTTGGCCCGACACCGGGGAGCTGTTTTTT
D: .
J: TRBJ2-2
V: TRBV7-8
size: medium-sized
length: 15

CDR3: CASRLAGELFF
DNA: TGTGCCAGCAGACTGGCCGGGGAGCTGTTTTTT
D: .
J: TRBJ2-2
V: TRBV6-2/TRBV6-3
size: few
length: 11

CDR3: CASKLLGGTSYEQYF
DNA: TGTGCCAGCAAGCTCCTAGGGGGGACCTCCTACGAGCAGTACTTC
D: .
J: TRBJ2-7
V: TRBV6-1
size: .
length: 15

CDR3: CASSLGGLINEQFF
DNA: TGTGCCAGCAGCTTAGGGGGACTGATAAATGAGCAGTTCTTC
D: .
J: TRBJ2-1
V: TRBV7-2
size: few
length: 14

CDR3: CASSSDRRQETQYF
DNA: TGTGCCAGCAGTTCGGACAGACGGCAAGAGACCCAGTACTTC
D: .
J: TRBJ2-5
V: TRBV28
size: once
length: 14

CDR3: CASSLAGPMNTEAFF
DNA: TGTGCCAGCAGCTTGGCGGGGCCCATGAACACTGAAGCTTTCTTT
D: .
J: TRBJ1-1
V: TRBV5-4
size: many
length: 15

CDR3: CASSLLGGFYGYTF
DNA: TGTGCCAGCAGTTTATTAGGCGGGTTCTATGGCTACACCTTC
D: .
J: TRBJ1-2
V: TRBV27
size: .
length: 14

CDR3: CASSSGVRHEQYF
DNA: TGTGCCAGCAGCTCGGGCGTTCGGCACGAGCAGTACTTC
D: .
J: TRBJ2-7
V: TRBV6-5
size: few
length: 13

CDR3: CASSLDPLAGQETQYF
DNA: TGTGCCAGCAGCTTAGATCCCCTAGCGGGCCAAGAGACCCAGTACTTC
D: TRBD2
J: TRBJ2-5
V: TRBV7-2
size: few
length: 16

CDR3: CSVTGTANTGELFF
DNA: TGCAGTGTTACCGGGACAGCGAACACCGGGGAGCTGTTTTTT
D: TRBD1
J: TRBJ2-2
V: TRBV20-1
size: few
length: 14

CDR3: CASVTATNEKLFF
DNA: TGTGCCAGCGTGACTGCAACTAATGAAAAACTGTTTTTT
D: .
J: TRBJ1-4
V: TRBV2
size: .
length: 13